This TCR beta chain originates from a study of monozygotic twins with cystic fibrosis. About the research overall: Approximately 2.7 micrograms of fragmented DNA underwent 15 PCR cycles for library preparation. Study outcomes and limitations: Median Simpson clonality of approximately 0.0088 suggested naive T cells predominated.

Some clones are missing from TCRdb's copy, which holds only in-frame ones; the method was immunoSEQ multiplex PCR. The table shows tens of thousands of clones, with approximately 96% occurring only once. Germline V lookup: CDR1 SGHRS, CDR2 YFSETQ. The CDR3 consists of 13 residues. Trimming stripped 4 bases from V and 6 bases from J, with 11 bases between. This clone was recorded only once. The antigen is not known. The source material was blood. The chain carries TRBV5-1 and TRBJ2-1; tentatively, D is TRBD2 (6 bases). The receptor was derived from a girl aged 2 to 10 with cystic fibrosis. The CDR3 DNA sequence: TGCGCCAGCAGCATTGGGACTCCCAATGAGCAGTTCTTC. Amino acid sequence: CASSIGTPNEQFF.